Listed below are T cell receptor beta chains from one sample, sequenced in a study of T cells in narcolepsy. Only in-frame clones appear in the TCRdb table, and some are missing; sequencing was by immunoSEQ multiplex PCR. This repertoire shows 30,000 or so clones, under 85% found once; its top ten account for approximately 3.8%. The sequencing input was memory (CD45RA-) CD4+ T cells from blood. The receptors were gathered from a human donor in good health. CDR3s include the opening cysteine and the closing phenylalanine or tryptophan. Each record gives: clone size, V gene, D gene, J gene, CDR3 protein, CDR3 DNA. D genes are given only for firm matches. Clone size appears in some rows only: once, few, many, or a class for an expanded clone.

clone_size: .; v_call: TRBV29-1; d_call: .; j_call: TRBJ1-1; cdr3_aa: CSVEVRTDGEAFF; cdr3_nt: TGCAGCGTTGAAGTAAGGACAGATGGTGAAGCTTTCTTT
clone_size: .; v_call: TRBV11-3; d_call: .; j_call: TRBJ1-4; cdr3_aa: CASSGRGFEKLFF; cdr3_nt: TGTGCCAGCAGCGGTCGGGGGTTCGAAAAACTGTTTTTT
clone_size: .; v_call: TRBV2; d_call: .; j_call: TRBJ2-3; cdr3_aa: CASRADSHTDTQYF; cdr3_nt: TGTGCCAGCAGAGCGGACAGCCACACAGATACGCAGTATTTT
clone_size: few; v_call: TRBV7-9; d_call: .; j_call: TRBJ1-1; cdr3_aa: CASSLGPGTGTEAFF; cdr3_nt: TGTGCCAGCAGCTTAGGGCCGGGTACGGGCACTGAAGCTTTCTTT
clone_size: few; v_call: TRBV6-5; d_call: .; j_call: TRBJ2-5; cdr3_aa: CASKRPGEETQYF; cdr3_nt: TGTGCCAGCAAACGGCCCGGGGAGGAGACCCAGTACTTC
clone_size: .; v_call: TRBV9; d_call: .; j_call: TRBJ2-7; cdr3_aa: CASSVGTGYYEQYF; cdr3_nt: TGTGCCAGCAGCGTAGGTACAGGGTACTACGAGCAGTACTTC
clone_size: .; v_call: TRBV11-2; d_call: .; j_call: TRBJ1-4; cdr3_aa: CASSLQTLGEKLFF; cdr3_nt: TGTGCCAGCAGCTTACAAACATTGGGCGAAAAACTGTTTTTT
clone_size: few; v_call: TRBV5-4; d_call: .; j_call: TRBJ2-7; cdr3_aa: CASSSSDSSYEQYF; cdr3_nt: TGTGCCAGCAGCTCAAGCGACAGCTCCTACGAGCAGTACTTC
clone_size: .; v_call: TRBV25-1; d_call: .; j_call: TRBJ2-1; cdr3_aa: CASGRGEQFF; cdr3_nt: TGTGCCAGCGGCAGGGGTGAGCAGTTCTTC
clone_size: .; v_call: TRBV7-2; d_call: .; j_call: TRBJ2-5; cdr3_aa: CASSPRPGETQYF; cdr3_nt: TGTGCCAGCAGCCCGCGCCCGGGCGAGACCCAGTACTTC
clone_size: .; v_call: TRBV19; d_call: .; j_call: TRBJ1-2; cdr3_aa: CASSILGGSSYGYTF; cdr3_nt: TGTGCCAGTAGTATTCTTGGAGGCAGTAGCTATGGCTACACCTTC